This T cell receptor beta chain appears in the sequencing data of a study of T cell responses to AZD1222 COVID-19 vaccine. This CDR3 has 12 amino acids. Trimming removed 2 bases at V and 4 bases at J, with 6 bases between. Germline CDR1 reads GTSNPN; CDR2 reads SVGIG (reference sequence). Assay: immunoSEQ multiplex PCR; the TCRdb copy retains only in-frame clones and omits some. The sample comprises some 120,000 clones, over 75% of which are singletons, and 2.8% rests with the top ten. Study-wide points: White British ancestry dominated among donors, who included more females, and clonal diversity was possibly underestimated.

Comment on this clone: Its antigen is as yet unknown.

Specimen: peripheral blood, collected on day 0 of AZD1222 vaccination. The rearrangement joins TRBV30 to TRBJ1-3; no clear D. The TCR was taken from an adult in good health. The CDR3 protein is CAWSMRGNTIYF. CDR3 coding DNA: TGTGCCTGGAGTATGAGGGGAAACACCATATATTTT. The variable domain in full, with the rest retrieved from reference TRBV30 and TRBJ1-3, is SQTIHQWPATLVQPVGSPLSLECTVEGTSNPNLYWYRQAAGRGLQLLFYSVGIGQISSEVPQNLSASRPQDRQFILSSKKLLLSDSGFYLCAWSMRGNTIYFGEGSWLTVV.